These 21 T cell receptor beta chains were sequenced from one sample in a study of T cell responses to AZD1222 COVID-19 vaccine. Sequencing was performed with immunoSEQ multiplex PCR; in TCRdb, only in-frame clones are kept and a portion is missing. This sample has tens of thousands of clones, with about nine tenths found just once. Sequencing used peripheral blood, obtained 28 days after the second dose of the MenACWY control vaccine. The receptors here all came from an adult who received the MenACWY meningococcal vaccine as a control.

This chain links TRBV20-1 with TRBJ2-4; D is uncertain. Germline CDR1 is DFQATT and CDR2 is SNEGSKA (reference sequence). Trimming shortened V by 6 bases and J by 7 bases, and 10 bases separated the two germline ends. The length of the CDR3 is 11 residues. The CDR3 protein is CSAPTGNIQYF. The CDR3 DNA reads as TGCAGTGCCCCCACTGGGAACATTCAGTACTTC.

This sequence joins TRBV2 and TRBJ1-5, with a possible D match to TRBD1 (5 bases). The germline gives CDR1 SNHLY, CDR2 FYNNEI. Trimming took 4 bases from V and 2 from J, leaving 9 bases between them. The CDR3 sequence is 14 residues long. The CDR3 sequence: CASSGGSGNQPQHF. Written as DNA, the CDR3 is TGTGCCAGCAGTGGGGGCAGCGGCAATCAGCCCCAGCATTTT.

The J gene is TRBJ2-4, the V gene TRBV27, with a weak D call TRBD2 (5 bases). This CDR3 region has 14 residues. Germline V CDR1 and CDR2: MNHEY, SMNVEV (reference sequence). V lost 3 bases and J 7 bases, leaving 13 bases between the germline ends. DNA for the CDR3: TGTGCCAGCAGTTTTGGCGGGCCTTGGAACATTCAGTACTTC. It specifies CASSFGGPWNIQYF.

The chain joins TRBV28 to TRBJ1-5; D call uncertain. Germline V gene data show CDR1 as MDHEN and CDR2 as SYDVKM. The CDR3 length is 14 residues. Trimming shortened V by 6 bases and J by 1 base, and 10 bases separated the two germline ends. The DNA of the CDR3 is TGTGCCAGCAGGGGCCCCTACAGCAATCAGCCCCAGCATTTT. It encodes CASRGPYSNQPQHF. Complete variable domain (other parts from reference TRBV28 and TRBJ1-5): DVKVTQSSRYLVKRTGEKVFLECVQDMDHENMFWYRQDPGLGLRLIYFSYDVKMKEKGDIPEGYSVSREKKERFSLILESASTNQTSMYLCASRGPYSNQPQHFGDGTRLSIL.

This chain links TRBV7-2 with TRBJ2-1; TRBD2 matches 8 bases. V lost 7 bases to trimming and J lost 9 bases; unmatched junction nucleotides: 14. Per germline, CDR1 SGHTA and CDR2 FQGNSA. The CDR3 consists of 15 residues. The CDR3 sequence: CASTLGGVAGPEQFF. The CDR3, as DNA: TGTGCCAGCACCCTCGGGGGGGTAGCGGGGCCTGAGCAGTTCTTC. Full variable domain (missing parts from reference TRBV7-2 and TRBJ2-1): GAGVSQSPSNKVTEKGKDVELRCDPISGHTALYWYRQSLGQGLEFLIYFQGNSAPDKSGLPSDRFSAERTGGSVSTLTIQRTQQEDSAVYLCASTLGGVAGPEQFFGPGTRLTVL.

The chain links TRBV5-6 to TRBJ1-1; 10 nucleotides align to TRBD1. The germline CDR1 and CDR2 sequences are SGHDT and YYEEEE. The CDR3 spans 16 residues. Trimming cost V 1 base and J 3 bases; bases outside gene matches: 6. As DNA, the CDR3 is TGTGCCAGCAGCTTGAAAGGGACAGGGGTGGACACTGAAGCTTTCTTT. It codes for CASSLKGTGVDTEAFF. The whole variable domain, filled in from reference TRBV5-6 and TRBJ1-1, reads DAGVTQSPTHLIKTRGQQVTLRCSPKSGHDTVSWYQQALGQGPQFIFQYYEEEERQRGNFPDRFSGHQFPNYSSELNVNALLLGDSALYLCASSLKGTGVDTEAFFGQGTRLTVV.

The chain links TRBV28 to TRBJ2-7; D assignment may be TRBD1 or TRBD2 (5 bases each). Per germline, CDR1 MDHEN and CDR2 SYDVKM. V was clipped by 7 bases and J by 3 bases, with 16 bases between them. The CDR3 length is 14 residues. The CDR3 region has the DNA TGTGCCAGCACTCCACCGGGACCCCTCTACGAGCAGTACTTC. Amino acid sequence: CASTPPGPLYEQYF. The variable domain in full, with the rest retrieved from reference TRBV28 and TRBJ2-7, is DVKVTQSSRYLVKRTGEKVFLECVQDMDHENMFWYRQDPGLGLRLIYFSYDVKMKEKGDIPEGYSVSREKKERFSLILESASTNQTSMYLCASTPPGPLYEQYFGPGTRLTVT.

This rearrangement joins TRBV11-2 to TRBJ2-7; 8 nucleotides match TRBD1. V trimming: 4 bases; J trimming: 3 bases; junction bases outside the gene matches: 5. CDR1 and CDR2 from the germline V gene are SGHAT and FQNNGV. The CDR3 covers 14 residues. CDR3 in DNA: TGTGCCAGCAGCTCATCCGGGACAGGCTACGAGCAGTACTTC. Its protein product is CASSSSGTGYEQYF.

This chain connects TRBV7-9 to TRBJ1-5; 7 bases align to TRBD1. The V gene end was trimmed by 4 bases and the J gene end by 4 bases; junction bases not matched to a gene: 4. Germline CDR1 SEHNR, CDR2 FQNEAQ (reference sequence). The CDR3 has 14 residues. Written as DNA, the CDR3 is TGTGCCAGCAGCTGGACAGGAACGAATCAGCCCCAGCATTTT. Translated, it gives CASSWTGTNQPQHF.

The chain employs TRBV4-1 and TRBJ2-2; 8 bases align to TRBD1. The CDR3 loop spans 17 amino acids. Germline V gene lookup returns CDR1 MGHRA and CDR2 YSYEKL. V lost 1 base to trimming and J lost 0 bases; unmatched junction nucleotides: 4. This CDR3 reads CASSQGTGGTNTGELFF. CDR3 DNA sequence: TGCGCCAGCAGCCAAGGTACAGGGGGAACGAACACCGGGGAGCTGTTTTTT.

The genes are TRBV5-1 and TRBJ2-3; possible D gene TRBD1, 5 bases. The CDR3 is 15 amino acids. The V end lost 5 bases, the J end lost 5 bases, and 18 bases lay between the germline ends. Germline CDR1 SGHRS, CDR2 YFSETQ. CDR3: CASRVSAGSVDTQYF. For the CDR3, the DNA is TGCGCCAGCAGAGTTTCGGCAGGGTCGGTAGATACGCAGTATTTT.

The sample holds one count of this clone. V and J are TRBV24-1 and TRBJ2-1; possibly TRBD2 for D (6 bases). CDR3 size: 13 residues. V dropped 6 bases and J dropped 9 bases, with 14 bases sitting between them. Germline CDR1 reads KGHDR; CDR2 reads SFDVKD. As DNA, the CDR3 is TGTGCCACCAGTCGTCACGGGGGAGTTGAGCAGTTCTTC. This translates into CATSRHGGVEQFF.

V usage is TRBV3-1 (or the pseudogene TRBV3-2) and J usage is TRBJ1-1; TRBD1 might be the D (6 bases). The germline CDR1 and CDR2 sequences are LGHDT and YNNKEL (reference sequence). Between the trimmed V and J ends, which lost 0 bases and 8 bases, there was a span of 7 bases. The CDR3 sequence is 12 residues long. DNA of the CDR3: TGTGCCAGCAGCCAAGAGACAGGAGAAGCTTTCTTT. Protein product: CASSQETGEAFF.

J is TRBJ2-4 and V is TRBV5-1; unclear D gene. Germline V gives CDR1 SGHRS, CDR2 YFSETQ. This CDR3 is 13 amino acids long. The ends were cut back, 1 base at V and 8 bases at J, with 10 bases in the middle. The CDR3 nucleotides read TGCGCCAGCAGCTTGATGCTAGAGGACATTCAGTACTTC. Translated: CASSLMLEDIQYF.

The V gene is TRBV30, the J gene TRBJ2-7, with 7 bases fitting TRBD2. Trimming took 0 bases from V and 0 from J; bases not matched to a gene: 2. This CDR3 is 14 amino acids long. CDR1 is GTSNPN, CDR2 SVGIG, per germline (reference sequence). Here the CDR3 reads CAWSVGGSSYEQYF. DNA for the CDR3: TGTGCCTGGAGTGTAGGCGGGAGCTCCTACGAGCAGTACTTC.

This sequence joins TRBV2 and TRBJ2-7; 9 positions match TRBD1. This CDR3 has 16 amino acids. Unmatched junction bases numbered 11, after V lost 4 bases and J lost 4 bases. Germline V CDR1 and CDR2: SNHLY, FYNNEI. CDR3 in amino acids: CASSVSRGQGIYEQYF. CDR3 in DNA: TGTGCCAGCAGTGTCTCTAGGGGACAGGGTATATACGAGCAGTACTTC.

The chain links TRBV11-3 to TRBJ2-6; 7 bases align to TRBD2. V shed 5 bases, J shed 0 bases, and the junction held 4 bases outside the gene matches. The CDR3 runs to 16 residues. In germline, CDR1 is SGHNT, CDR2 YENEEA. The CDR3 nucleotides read TGTGCCAGCAGCCGAGGCGGGAGCTCTGGGGCCAACGTCCTGACTTTC. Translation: CASSRGGSSGANVLTF.

The CDR3 region is CASSILRTGGATEQYF. The CDR3, as DNA: TGTGCCAGTAGTATACTCCGGACAGGGGGCGCGACCGAGCAGTACTTC. V usage is TRBV19 and J usage is TRBJ2-7, with 11 nucleotides matching TRBD1. Trimming cost V 2 bases and J 6 bases; bases outside gene matches: 9. Germline V gives CDR1 LNHDA, CDR2 SQIVND (reference sequence). This CDR3 is 16 amino acids long.

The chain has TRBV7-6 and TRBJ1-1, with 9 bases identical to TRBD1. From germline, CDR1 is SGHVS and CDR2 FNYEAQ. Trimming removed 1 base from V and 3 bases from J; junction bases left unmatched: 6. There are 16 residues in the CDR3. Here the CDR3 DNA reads TGTGCCAGCAGCTTAGGGGGGGACAGGGAGTACACTGAAGCTTTCTTT. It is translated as CASSLGGDREYTEAFF.

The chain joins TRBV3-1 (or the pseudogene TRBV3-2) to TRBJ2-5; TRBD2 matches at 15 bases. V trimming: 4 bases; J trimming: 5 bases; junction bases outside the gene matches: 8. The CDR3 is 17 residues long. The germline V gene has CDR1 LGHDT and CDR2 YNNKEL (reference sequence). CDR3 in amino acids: CASSPRTSGRGEETQYF. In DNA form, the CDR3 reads TGTGCCAGCAGCCCCCGGACTAGCGGGAGGGGTGAGGAGACCCAGTACTTC.

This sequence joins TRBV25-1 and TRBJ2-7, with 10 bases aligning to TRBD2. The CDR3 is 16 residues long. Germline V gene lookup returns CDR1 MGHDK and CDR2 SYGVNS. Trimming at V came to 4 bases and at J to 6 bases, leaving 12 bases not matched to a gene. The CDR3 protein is CASSVGPSGRSAEQYF. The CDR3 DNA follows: TGTGCCAGCAGTGTTGGGCCTAGCGGGAGATCTGCCGAGCAGTACTTC.